This entry lists 14 T cell receptor beta chains sequenced from one sample in a study of identical twins. TCRdb recomputed calls from the 5' RACE reads with MiXCR, one row per CDR3 protein. The sample yields hundreds of thousands of distinct CDR3 sequences, over 8.5% seen once. The data also belong to a second study, concerning yellow fever vaccine responses in identical twins.

Sequencing was carried out using CD8+ T cells sorted from blood. These receptors originate from a woman under 30 in good health.

The rearrangement joins TRBV6-1 to TRBJ2-2; TRBD1 might be the D (5 bases). With 7 bases removed from V and 3 bases from J, the gap between germline ends came to 9 bases. The CDR3 loop spans 13 amino acids. Looked up from germline, CDR1 is MNHNS and CDR2 is SASEGT. In nucleotides, the CDR3 is TGTGCCAGCAATCGCAGGGACACCGGGGAGCTGTTTTTT. This translates into CASNRRDTGELFF.

The rearrangement links TRBV27 to TRBJ2-7, with D possibly TRBD2 on 7 matching bases. Looked up from germline, CDR1 is MNHEY and CDR2 is SMNVEV (reference sequence). V shed 8 bases and J shed 3 bases, with 17 bases lying between them. The CDR3 has 14 residues. The CDR3 is CASGSGGRSYEQYF. In DNA form, the CDR3 reads TGTGCCAGCGGTTCGGGGGGCAGAAGCTACGAGCAGTACTTC.

The genes are TRBV12-3 or TRBV12-4 and TRBJ2-7; D remains ambiguous. The CDR3 has 14 residues. The V gene lost 3 bases and the J gene lost 3 bases, with 12 bases spanning the gap. The CDR3 is CASSFKGQSYEQYF. The CDR3 nucleotides read TGTGCCAGCAGTTTTAAAGGGCAGAGCTACGAGCAGTACTTC.

CDR3 amino acids: CSVEDSIRLASSYNEQFF. CDR3 nucleotide sequence: TGCAGCGTTGAAGATTCAATTCGACTAGCGAGCTCCTACAATGAGCAGTTCTTC. The chain employs TRBV29-1 and TRBJ2-1, with TRBD2 matching 8 bases. Trimming at V came to 0 bases and at J to 0 bases, leaving 10 bases not matched to a gene. CDR3 length: 18 amino acids. Germline-derived CDR1 and CDR2 are SQVTM and ANQGSEA.

This clonotype was recorded many times. The chain couples TRBV5-1 to TRBJ2-3, with D uncertain. V shed 5 bases and J shed 0 bases, with 13 bases lying between them. This CDR3 is built from 15 residues. Per the germline V gene, CDR1 is SGHRS and CDR2 is YFSETQ. The CDR3 protein is CASRPPGQSTDTQYF. In nucleotides, the CDR3 is TGCGCCAGCAGACCTCCGGGCCAAAGCACAGATACGCAGTATTTT.

This clonotype was seen repeatedly, ten times or more. CDR3 bases: TGCAGTGCGTCCATCCTAGCGGGAGGTTACAATGAGCAGTTCTTC. Amino acid sequence: CSASILAGGYNEQFF. The gene calls are TRBV20-1 and TRBJ2-1; 11 positions agree with TRBD2. Germline CDR1 DFQATT, CDR2 SNEGSKA (reference sequence). V lost 6 bases, J lost 4 bases, and 8 bases stayed unmatched. The CDR3 is 15 amino acids.

The chain uses TRBV5-6 and TRBJ2-7; D tentatively reads TRBD1 or TRBD2 (5 bases each). CDR1 SGHDT and CDR2 YYEEEE come from the germline V gene. V shed 3 bases and J shed 4 bases, with 14 bases lying between them. The CDR3 contains 14 residues. The CDR3 loop reads CASSSGTGKYEQYF. CDR3 in DNA: TGTGCCAGCAGCTCCGGGACGGGAAAGTACGAGCAGTACTTC.

This clonotype has a handful of counts. The rearrangement joins TRBV12-3 or TRBV12-4 to TRBJ2-1; D is possibly TRBD2 (6 bases). The CDR3 spans 17 residues. Trimming removed 7 bases from V and 2 bases from J, with 21 bases in between. Here the CDR3 reads CASIGWGTGRAYNEQFF. In DNA form, the CDR3 reads TGTGCCAGCATCGGGTGGGGGACCGGGAGAGCCTACAATGAGCAGTTCTTC.

The chain uses TRBV24-1 and TRBJ1-1; perhaps TRBD1 as D (6 bases). The V end was cut by 3 bases, the J end by 10 bases, with 17 bases between. The CDR3 length is 14 residues. Germline lookup yields CDR1 KGHDR and CDR2 SFDVKD. The CDR3 sequence is CATSDRTVGFGAFF. CDR3 nucleotides: TGTGCCACCAGTGATAGGACAGTGGGATTTGGAGCTTTCTTT.

This clonotype showed up just a few times. V gene TRBV7-9 combines with J gene TRBJ2-3, with D perhaps matching TRBD2 (5 bases). The CDR3 spans 12 residues. Trimming left V 9 bases short and J 1 base short, with 8 bases between. The germline V gene has CDR1 SEHNR and CDR2 FQNEAQ (reference sequence). The CDR3 region is CAREEGTDTQYF. The DNA for the CDR3 is TGTGCCAGGGAGGAGGGCACAGATACGCAGTATTTT.

The table lists this clonotype with a few counts. The chain joins TRBV7-9 to TRBJ2-7; the D gene is possibly TRBD1 (7 bases). CDR1 and CDR2 (germline): SEHNR, FQNEAQ (reference sequence). The CDR3 sequence is 12 residues long. V was clipped by 4 bases and J by 10 bases, with 14 bases between them. The CDR3 DNA is TGTGCCAGCAGCTCTACAGGGGAGGACCAGTACTTC. This sequence encodes CASSSTGEDQYF.

The chain combines TRBV11-2 with TRBJ2-1, with 9 bases fitting TRBD2. Germline V gene sequence: CDR1 SGHAT, CDR2 FQNNGV. Germline trimming cut 4 bases from V and 4 bases from J; bases unmatched to any gene: 14. There are 18 residues in the CDR3. The CDR3 DNA is TGTGCCAGCAGCTCCCCCGCGGGAGGGCCGAATGGGTACAATGAGCAGTTCTTC. Protein: CASSSPAGGPNGYNEQFF.

J is TRBJ2-1 and V is TRBV20-1, with D perhaps TRBD1 (5 bases). The V gene lost 3 bases and the J gene lost 2 bases, with 11 bases spanning the gap. This CDR3 is 14 amino acids long. Germline lookup yields CDR1 DFQATT and CDR2 SNEGSKA (reference sequence). CDR3 sequence: CSASGATTYNEQFF. The CDR3 nucleotides read TGCAGTGCTAGTGGGGCAACCACCTACAATGAGCAGTTCTTC.

The V and J genes are TRBV6-2 or TRBV6-3 and TRBJ1-1, with a tentative D call TRBD1 (5 bases). V was trimmed by 2 bases and J by 4 bases, leaving 11 bases between them. Germline V gives CDR1 MNHEY, CDR2 SVGEGT. The length of the CDR3 is 14 residues. The CDR3 protein is CASSYRSGGTEAFF. The CDR3 DNA is TGTGCCAGCAGTTACCGGTCGGGGGGCACTGAAGCTTTCTTT.